These 26 T cell receptor beta chains came from one sample sequenced in a study of blood T cell repertoires in COVID-19. Generated by immunoSEQ multiplex PCR, the TCRdb table keeps only in-frame clones and is missing some. The sample lists some 240,000 clones; around 84% were seen once. The material sequenced was peripheral blood. The receptors shown here come from a man aged 45-65 years with active or convalescent COVID-19.

V is TRBV4-3 and J is TRBJ1-6, with D possibly TRBD1 on 6 matching bases. The CDR3 is 17 residues long. Germline CDR1 LGHNA, CDR2 YSLEER. V lost 4 bases to trimming and J lost 0 bases, with 13 bases between them. CDR3 nucleotide sequence: TGCGCCAGCAGCCGGAACACAGGGACCTCCTATAATTCACCCCTCCACTTT. Translation gives CASSRNTGTSYNSPLHF.

The V call is TRBV7-2, the J call TRBJ2-5; possible D gene TRBD2, 7 bases. Trimming pared 5 bases from V and 5 bases from J, leaving 18 bases between. CDR3 length: 15 residues. The germline V gene encodes CDR1 SGHTA and CDR2 FQGNSA. For the CDR3, the DNA is TGTGCCAGCAGCCCCCCCGGGGGGCTCGGGGAGACCCAGTACTTC. It codes for CASSPPGGLGETQYF.

The chain joins TRBV20-1 to TRBJ2-7; TRBD1 might be the D (5 bases). This CDR3 comprises 11 residues. Germline CDR1 and CDR2: DFQATT and SNEGSKA (reference sequence). The germline V and J ends were trimmed by 0 bases and 6 bases, with 6 bases remaining between them. The CDR3 loop is CSARDRVEQYF. As DNA, the CDR3 is TGCAGTGCTAGAGACAGGGTCGAGCAGTACTTC.

The chain recombines TRBV28 with TRBJ1-2, with TRBD1 matching 8 bases. CDR3 size: 16 residues. J was trimmed by 2 bases and V by 2 bases; bases with no gene match: 7. Germline values: CDR1 MDHEN, CDR2 SYDVKM. CDR3 sequence: CASSLGGTGSNYGYTF. CDR3 coding DNA: TGTGCCAGCAGTTTAGGGGGGACAGGTTCCAACTATGGCTACACCTTC.

The chain is built from TRBV5-8 and TRBJ2-5, with 12 positions matching TRBD2. Germline-derived CDR1 and CDR2 are SGHTS and YDEGEE. There are 17 residues in the CDR3. V was pared by 2 bases and J by 5 bases, with 10 bases of the junction left unmatched. Written as DNA, the CDR3 is TGTGCCAGCAGCTTCTCCTACTCTAGCGGGGGGGCCGAGACCCAGTACTTC. Protein sequence: CASSFSYSSGGAETQYF. Using reference TRBV5-8 and TRBJ2-5 for the parts outside the CDR3, the full variable domain is EAGVTQSPTHLIKTRGQQATLRCSPISGHTSVYWYQQALGLGLQFLLWYDEGEERNRGNFPPRFSGRQFPNYSSELNVNALELEDSALYLCASSFSYSSGGAETQYFGPGTRLLVL.

The rearrangement joins TRBV2 to TRBJ2-1, with TRBD2 matching over 10 bases. The CDR3 consists of 16 residues. V was clipped by 6 bases and J by 3 bases; unmatched bases: 8. Germline V CDR1 and CDR2: SNHLY, FYNNEI. This CDR3 reads CASSTRLAGRYNEQFF. CDR3 DNA: TGTGCCAGCAGCACTAGACTAGCGGGTCGCTACAATGAGCAGTTCTTC.

This clone was seen only once. The chain is built from TRBV18 and TRBJ1-5; perhaps TRBD1 as D (5 bases). V was cut by 6 bases and J by 4 bases, with 16 bases left in between. Germline values: CDR1 KGHSH, CDR2 LQKENI. The CDR3 loop spans 15 amino acids. The CDR3 spells CASSLDGQFNQPQHF. In DNA, the CDR3 is TGTGCCAGCTCGCTCGACGGACAATTTAATCAGCCCCAGCATTTT.

The chain employs TRBV11-2 and TRBJ1-2; no clear D. The germline V and J ends were trimmed by 0 bases and 3 bases, with 8 bases remaining between them. The CDR3 is made up of 14 amino acids. CDR1 SGHAT and CDR2 FQNNGV come from the germline V gene. CDR3 DNA: TGTGCCAGCAGCTTAGATCCCAGGCACTATGGCTACACCTTC. Protein: CASSLDPRHYGYTF.

The gene calls are TRBV10-3 and TRBJ2-2, with D possibly matching TRBD2 (5 bases). The CDR3 covers 17 residues. The V and J ends lost 0 bases and 5 bases respectively, with 16 bases between them. CDR1 is ENHRY, CDR2 SYGVKD, per germline. CDR3 sequence reads: CAISESAAVTGTGELFF. Here the CDR3 DNA reads TGTGCCATCAGTGAGTCGGCAGCGGTGACTGGGACCGGGGAGCTGTTTTTT.

In the case of this clone: This likely traces to a read error, being one base from a far larger clone. This chain joins TRBV27 and TRBJ2-2; possibly TRBD2 for D (6 bases). The germline V gene has CDR1 MNHEY and CDR2 SMNVEV (reference sequence). Trimming removed 2 bases from V and 5 bases from J, with 6 bases in between. The CDR3 sequence is 13 residues long. CDR3 sequence reads: CASSLRGTGELFF. The DNA of the CDR3 is TGTGCCAGCAGTTTACGGGGGACCGGGGAGCTGTTTTTT.

The rearrangement links TRBV7-2 to TRBJ2-6; no reliable D call. The V end was cut by 1 base, the J end by 1 base, with 5 bases between. CDR1 and CDR2 (germline): SGHTA, FQGNSA. The CDR3 is made up of 15 amino acids. CDR3 protein: CASSLGVSGANVLTF. CDR3 nucleotides: TGTGCCAGCAGCTTAGGAGTTTCTGGGGCCAACGTCCTGACTTTC.

This clone has a handful of counts. This chain joins TRBV15 and TRBJ2-5, with D possibly TRBD1 on 5 matching bases. The V gene lost 0 bases and the J gene lost 7 bases, with 9 bases spanning the gap. There are 13 residues in the CDR3. Germline values: CDR1 LNHNV, CDR2 YYDKDF (reference sequence). CDR3 sequence: CATSRDRQGTQYF. The CDR3 nucleotides read TGTGCCACCAGCAGAGATCGGCAGGGGACCCAGTACTTC.

The gene calls are TRBV6-5 and TRBJ1-2; maybe TRBD1 (5 bases). The germline V and J ends were trimmed by 6 bases and 7 bases, with 18 bases remaining between them. The CDR3 runs to 14 residues. CDR1 MNHEY and CDR2 SVGAGI come from the germline V gene. Here the CDR3 DNA reads TGTGCCAGCAGGGCCCCAGGGCGACAATCTGGCTACACCTTC. Its protein product is CASRAPGRQSGYTF.

The V and J genes are TRBV6-5 and TRBJ1-1, with TRBD1 matching 7 bases. The V gene end was trimmed by 5 bases and the J gene end by 6 bases; junction bases not matched to a gene: 6. Looked up from germline, CDR1 is MNHEY and CDR2 is SVGAGI. This CDR3 contains 13 residues. The CDR3 DNA is TGTGCCAGCAGTCTTCTAAGGGGGCCTGAAGCTTTCTTT. It translates to CASSLLRGPEAFF.

V gene TRBV29-1 combines with J gene TRBJ1-2, with 10 bases lining up with TRBD1. From germline, CDR1 is SQVTM and CDR2 ANQGSEA. The CDR3 has 11 amino acids. The junction had 3 bases not matched to a gene; V was cut back by 4 bases and J by 10 bases. CDR3: CSVGQGAVYTF. CDR3 nucleotide sequence: TGCAGCGTTGGACAGGGGGCGGTCTACACCTTC. Filled out from reference TRBV29-1 and TRBJ1-2, the complete variable domain reads SAVISQKPSRDICQRGTSLTIQCQVDSQVTMMFWYRQQPGQSLTLIATANQGSEATYESGFVIDKFPISRPNLTFSTLTVSNMSPEDSSIYLCSVGQGAVYTFGSGTRLTVV.

As DNA, the CDR3 is TGCAGCGCCGAAGCGGGAGTGGGTGCAGATACGCAGTATTTT. Amino acids: CSAEAGVGADTQYF. The chain employs TRBV29-1 and TRBJ2-3, with TRBD2 matching over 8 bases. Germline trimming cut 7 bases from V and 4 bases from J; bases unmatched to any gene: 10. The germline V gene encodes CDR1 SQVTM and CDR2 ANQGSEA. The CDR3 sequence is 14 residues long.

The rearrangement uses TRBV5-8 and TRBJ2-2, with 7 bases lining up with TRBD1. CDR3 length equals 18 residues. Trimming took 1 base from V and 1 from J; bases not matched to a gene: 10. Germline assignment: CDR1 SGHTS and CDR2 YDEGEE. The CDR3 nucleotides are TGTGCCAGCAGCTTGTTCGTGTGGAGGACAGGGAACACCGGGGAGCTGTTTTTT. This gives the protein CASSLFVWRTGNTGELFF.

This clone was found a few times. The gene calls are TRBV14 and TRBJ1-1; no clear D. There are 13 residues in the CDR3. The V and J ends lost 1 base and 5 bases respectively, with 8 bases between them. Germline values: CDR1 SGHDN, CDR2 FVKESK. Here the CDR3 reads CASSQGALTEAFF. The DNA of the CDR3 is TGTGCCAGCAGCCAAGGGGCCTTGACTGAAGCTTTCTTT.

V gene TRBV4-1 combines with J gene TRBJ1-4; D might be TRBD1 (6 bases). Germline assignment: CDR1 MGHRA and CDR2 YSYEKL. The CDR3 covers 15 residues. Trimming stripped 3 bases from V and 7 bases from J, with 15 bases between. CDR3 DNA sequence: TGCGCCAGCAGCCAGGAACAGGGTTTCCTTGAAAAACTGTTTTTT. This gives the protein CASSQEQGFLEKLFF.

The gene calls are TRBV9 and TRBJ2-2, with TRBD1 identical over 7 bases. Looked up from germline, CDR1 is SGDLS and CDR2 is YYNGEE. The V gene end was trimmed by 0 bases and the J gene end by 3 bases; junction bases not matched to a gene: 2. CDR3 length: 15 residues. CDR3 loop: CASSVGGGHTGELFF. DNA of the CDR3: TGTGCCAGCAGCGTAGGAGGGGGCCACACCGGGGAGCTGTTTTTT.

The chain uses TRBV6-5 and TRBJ2-2; TRBD1 agrees at 8 bases. The trim removed 6 bases at V and 4 bases at J, leaving 7 bases unmatched. This CDR3 is 15 amino acids long. Germline CDR1 MNHEY, CDR2 SVGAGI. The CDR3 spells CASSSPDRATGELFF. The DNA for the CDR3 is TGTGCCAGCAGCTCCCCGGACAGGGCCACCGGGGAGCTGTTTTTT.

V gene TRBV29-1 combines with J gene TRBJ2-5; D might be TRBD1 (5 bases). V was cut by 7 bases and J by 5 bases, with 17 bases left in between. In germline, CDR1 is SQVTM, CDR2 ANQGSEA. The CDR3 runs to 13 residues. CDR3 sequence reads: CSGQGNLGETQYF. The CDR3 coding sequence is TGCAGCGGCCAGGGCAATCTTGGGGAGACCCAGTACTTC.

As for this clone: The sample has other DNA sequences that encode this CDR3 too. The chain links TRBV11-2 to TRBJ2-7, with TRBD1 matching 9 bases. V trimming: 1 base; J trimming: 2 bases; junction bases outside the gene matches: 0. Germline assignment: CDR1 SGHAT and CDR2 FQNNGV. The CDR3 is made up of 14 amino acids. In DNA, the CDR3 is TGTGCCAGCAGCTTAGGACAGGGGGCCTACGAGCAGTACTTC. It is translated as CASSLGQGAYEQYF.

This chain connects TRBV29-1 to TRBJ2-1; possibly TRBD1 for D (6 bases). With 4 bases removed from V and 2 bases from J, the gap between germline ends came to 9 bases. The CDR3 has 13 amino acids. Germline CDR1 and CDR2: SQVTM and ANQGSEA. Here the CDR3 reads CSVGTDTYNEQFF. CDR3 nucleotides: TGCAGCGTTGGGACAGATACCTACAATGAGCAGTTCTTC.

The gene calls are TRBV4-2 and TRBJ2-1; TRBD2 aligns across 10 bases. The CDR3 runs 16 residues. J lost 0 bases, V lost 7 bases, and 6 bases had no gene match. CDR1 and CDR2 (germline): LGHNA, YNFKEQ. The CDR3 loop reads CASNRLAGSSYNEQFF. CDR3 DNA sequence: TGTGCCAGCAATAGACTAGCGGGTAGCTCCTACAATGAGCAGTTCTTC.

The V gene is TRBV19, the J gene TRBJ2-2; weak D call: TRBD1 (5 bases). This CDR3 has 15 amino acids. Germline loops: CDR1 LNHDA, CDR2 SQIVND (reference sequence). With 3 bases removed from V and 3 bases from J, the gap between germline ends came to 11 bases. The DNA for the CDR3 is TGTGCCAGTAGTATTAGCAGGGCCTACACCGGGGAGCTGTTTTTT. Its protein is CASSISRAYTGELFF.